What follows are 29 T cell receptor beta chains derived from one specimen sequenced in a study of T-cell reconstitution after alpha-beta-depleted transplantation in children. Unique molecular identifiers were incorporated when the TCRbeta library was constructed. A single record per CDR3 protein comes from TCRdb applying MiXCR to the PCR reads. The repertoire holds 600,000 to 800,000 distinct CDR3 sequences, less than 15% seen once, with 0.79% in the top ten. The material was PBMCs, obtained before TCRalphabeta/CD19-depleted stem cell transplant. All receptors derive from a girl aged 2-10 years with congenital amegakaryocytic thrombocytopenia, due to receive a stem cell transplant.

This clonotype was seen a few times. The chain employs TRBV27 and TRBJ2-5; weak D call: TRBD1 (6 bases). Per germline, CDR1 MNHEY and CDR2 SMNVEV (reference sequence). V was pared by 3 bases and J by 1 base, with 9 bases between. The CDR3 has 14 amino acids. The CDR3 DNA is TGTGCCAGCAGTTTCACGGACAGCCAAGAGACCCAGTACTTC. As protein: CASSFTDSQETQYF.

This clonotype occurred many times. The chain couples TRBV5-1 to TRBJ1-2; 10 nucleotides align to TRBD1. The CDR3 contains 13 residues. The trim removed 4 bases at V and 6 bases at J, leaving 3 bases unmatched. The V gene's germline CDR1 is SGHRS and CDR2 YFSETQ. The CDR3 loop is CASSPGTGDGYTF. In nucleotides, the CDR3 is TGCGCCAGCAGCCCCGGGACAGGGGATGGCTACACCTTC.

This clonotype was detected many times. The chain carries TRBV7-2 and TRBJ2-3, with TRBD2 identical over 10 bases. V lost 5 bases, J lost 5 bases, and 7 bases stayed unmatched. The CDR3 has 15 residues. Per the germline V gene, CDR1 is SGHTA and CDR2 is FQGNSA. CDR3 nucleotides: TGTGCCAGCAGCCTCCAACTAGCGGGACAAGATACGCAGTATTTT. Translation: CASSLQLAGQDTQYF.

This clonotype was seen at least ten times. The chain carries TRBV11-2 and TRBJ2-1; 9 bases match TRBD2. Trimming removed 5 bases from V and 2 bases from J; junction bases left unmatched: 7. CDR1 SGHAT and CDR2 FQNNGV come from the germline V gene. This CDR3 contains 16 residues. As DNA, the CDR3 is TGTGCCAGCAGCATCAAAATAGCGGGGGCCTACAATGAGCAGTTCTTC. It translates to CASSIKIAGAYNEQFF.

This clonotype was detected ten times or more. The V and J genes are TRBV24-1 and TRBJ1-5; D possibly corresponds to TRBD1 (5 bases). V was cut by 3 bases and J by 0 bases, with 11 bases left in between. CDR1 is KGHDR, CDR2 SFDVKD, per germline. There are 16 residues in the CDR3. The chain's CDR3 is CATSDQYGHSNQPQHF. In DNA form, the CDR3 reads TGTGCCACCAGTGATCAGTACGGACATAGCAATCAGCCCCAGCATTTT.

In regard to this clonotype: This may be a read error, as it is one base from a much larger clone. CDR3 nucleotide sequence: TGCTGTGCTAGGAAGTACACAGATACGCAGTATTTT. Translating it yields CCARKYTDTQYF. The chain couples TRBV20-1 to TRBJ2-3; no clear D gene. The CDR3 extends over 12 amino acids. The germline CDR1 and CDR2 sequences are DFQATT and SNEGSKA (reference sequence).

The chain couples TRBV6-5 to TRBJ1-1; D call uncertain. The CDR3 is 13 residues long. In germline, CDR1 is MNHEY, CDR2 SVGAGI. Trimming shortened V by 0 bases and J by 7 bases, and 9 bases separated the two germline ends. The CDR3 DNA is TGTGCCAGCAGTTACTCGACGGCGGATGAAGCTTTCTTT. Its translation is CASSYSTADEAFF.

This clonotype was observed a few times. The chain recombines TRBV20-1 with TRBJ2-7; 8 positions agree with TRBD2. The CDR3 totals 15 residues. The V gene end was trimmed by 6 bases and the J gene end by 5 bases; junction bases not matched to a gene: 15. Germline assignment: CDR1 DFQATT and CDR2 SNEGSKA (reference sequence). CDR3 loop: CSAGNTSGLNHEQYF. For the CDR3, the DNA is TGCAGTGCGGGAAACACTAGCGGACTCAACCACGAGCAGTACTTC.

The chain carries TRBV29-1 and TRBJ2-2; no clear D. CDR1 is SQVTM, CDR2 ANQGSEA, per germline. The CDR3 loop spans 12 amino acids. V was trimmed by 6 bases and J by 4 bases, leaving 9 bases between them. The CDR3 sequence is CSVRSGTGELFF. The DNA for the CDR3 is TGCAGCGTCCGATCGGGCACCGGGGAGCTGTTTTTT.

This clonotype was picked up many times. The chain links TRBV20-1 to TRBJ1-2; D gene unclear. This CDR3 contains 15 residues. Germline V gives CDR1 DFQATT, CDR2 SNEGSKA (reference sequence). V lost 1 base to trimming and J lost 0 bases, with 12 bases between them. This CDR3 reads CSARAPGVTNYGYTF. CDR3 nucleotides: TGCAGTGCTAGAGCCCCCGGGGTGACTAACTATGGCTACACCTTC.

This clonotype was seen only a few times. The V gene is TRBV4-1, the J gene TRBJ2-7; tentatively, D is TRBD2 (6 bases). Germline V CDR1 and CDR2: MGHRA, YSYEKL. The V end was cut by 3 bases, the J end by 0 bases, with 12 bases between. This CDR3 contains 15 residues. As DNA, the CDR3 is TGCGCCAGCAGCCAGCCTCCCGGGAGCTCCTACGAGCAGTACTTC. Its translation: CASSQPPGSSYEQYF.

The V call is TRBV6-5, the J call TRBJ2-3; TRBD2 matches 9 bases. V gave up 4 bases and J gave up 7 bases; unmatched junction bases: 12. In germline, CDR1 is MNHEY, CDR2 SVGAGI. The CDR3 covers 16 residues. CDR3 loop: CASSFDRTSAGNTQYF. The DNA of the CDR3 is TGTGCCAGCAGTTTCGATCGGACTAGCGCGGGAAATACGCAGTATTTT.

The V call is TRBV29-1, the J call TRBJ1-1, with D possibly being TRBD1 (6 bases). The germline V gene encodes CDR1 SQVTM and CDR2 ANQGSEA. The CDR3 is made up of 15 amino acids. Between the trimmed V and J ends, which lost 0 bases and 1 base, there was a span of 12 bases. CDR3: CSVEDEGGENTEAFF. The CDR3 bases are TGCAGCGTTGAAGATGAGGGGGGCGAGAACACTGAAGCTTTCTTT.

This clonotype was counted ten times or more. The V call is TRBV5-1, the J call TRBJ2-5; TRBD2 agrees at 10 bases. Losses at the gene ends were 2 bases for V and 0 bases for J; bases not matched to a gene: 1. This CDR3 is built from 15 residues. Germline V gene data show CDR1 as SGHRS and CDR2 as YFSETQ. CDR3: CASSLAGGDQETQYF. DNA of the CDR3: TGCGCCAGCAGCTTAGCGGGAGGGGACCAAGAGACCCAGTACTTC.

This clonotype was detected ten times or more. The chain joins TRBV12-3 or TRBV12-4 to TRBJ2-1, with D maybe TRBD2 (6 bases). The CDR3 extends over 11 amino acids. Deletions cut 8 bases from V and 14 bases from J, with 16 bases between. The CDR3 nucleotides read TGTGCCAGCGGCTTAGGCGGGGAGGAGTTCTTC. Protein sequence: CASGLGGEEFF.

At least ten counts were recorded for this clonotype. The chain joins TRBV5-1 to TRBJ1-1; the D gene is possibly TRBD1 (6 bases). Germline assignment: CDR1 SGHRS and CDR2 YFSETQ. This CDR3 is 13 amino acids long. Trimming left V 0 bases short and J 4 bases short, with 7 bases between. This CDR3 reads CASSLEGVTEAFF. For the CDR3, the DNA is TGCGCCAGCAGCTTGGAGGGGGTCACTGAAGCTTTCTTT.

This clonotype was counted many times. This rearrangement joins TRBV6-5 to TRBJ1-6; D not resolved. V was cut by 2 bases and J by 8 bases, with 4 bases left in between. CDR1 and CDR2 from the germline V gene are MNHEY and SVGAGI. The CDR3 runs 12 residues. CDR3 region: CASSYLDSPLHF. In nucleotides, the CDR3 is TGTGCCAGCAGTTACCTGGATTCACCCCTCCACTTT.

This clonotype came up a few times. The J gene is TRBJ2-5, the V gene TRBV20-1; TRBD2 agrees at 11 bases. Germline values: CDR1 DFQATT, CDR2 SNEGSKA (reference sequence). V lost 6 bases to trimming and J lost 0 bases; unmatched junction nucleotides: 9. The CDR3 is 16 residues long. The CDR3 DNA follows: TGCAGTGCCAAAAGGGGGACTAGCGGCTACCAAGAGACCCAGTACTTC. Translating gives CSAKRGTSGYQETQYF.

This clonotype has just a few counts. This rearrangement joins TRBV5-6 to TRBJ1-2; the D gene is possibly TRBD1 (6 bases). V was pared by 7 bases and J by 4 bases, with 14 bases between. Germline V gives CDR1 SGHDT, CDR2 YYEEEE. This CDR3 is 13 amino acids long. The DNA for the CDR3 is TGTGCCAGCGGAGGCACAGGGTTCTATGGCTACACCTTC. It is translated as CASGGTGFYGYTF.

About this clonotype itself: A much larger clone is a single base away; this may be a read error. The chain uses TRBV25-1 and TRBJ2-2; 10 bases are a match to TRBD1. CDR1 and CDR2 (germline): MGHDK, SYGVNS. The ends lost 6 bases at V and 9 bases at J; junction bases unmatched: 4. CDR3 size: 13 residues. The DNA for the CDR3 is TGTGCCAGCAGGGGACAGGGGACCAGGGAGCTGTTTTTT. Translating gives CASRGQGTRELFF.

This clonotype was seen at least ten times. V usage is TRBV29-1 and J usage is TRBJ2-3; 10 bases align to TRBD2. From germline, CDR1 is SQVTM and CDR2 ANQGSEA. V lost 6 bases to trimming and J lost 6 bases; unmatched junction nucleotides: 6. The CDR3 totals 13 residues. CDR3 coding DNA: TGCAGCGTCACTAGCGGGATCGCGGATACGCAGTATTTT. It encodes CSVTSGIADTQYF.

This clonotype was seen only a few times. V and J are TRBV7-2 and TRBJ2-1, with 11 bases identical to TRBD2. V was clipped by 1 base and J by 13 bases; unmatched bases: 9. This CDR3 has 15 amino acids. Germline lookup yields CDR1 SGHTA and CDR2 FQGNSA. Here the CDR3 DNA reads TGTGCCAGCAGCTTAGGACTAGCGGGACTACTTCTCCAGTTCTTC. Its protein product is CASSLGLAGLLLQFF.

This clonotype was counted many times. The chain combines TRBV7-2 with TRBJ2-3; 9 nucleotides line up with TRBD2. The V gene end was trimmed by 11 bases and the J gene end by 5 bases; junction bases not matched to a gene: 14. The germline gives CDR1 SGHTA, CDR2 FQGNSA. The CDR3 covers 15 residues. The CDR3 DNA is TGTGCCTCCAACCCAATAGCGGGAGTAATAGATACGCAGTATTTT. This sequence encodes CASNPIAGVIDTQYF.

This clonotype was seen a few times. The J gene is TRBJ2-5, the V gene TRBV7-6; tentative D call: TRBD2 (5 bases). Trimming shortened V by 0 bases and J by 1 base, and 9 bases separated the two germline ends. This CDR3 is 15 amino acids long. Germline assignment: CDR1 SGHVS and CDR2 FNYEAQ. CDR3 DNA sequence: TGTGCCAGCAGCTTAGCGGACTGGGTCCAAGAGACCCAGTACTTC. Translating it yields CASSLADWVQETQYF.

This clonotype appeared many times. DNA of the CDR3: TGCGCCAGCAGCACTGAAGCTTTCTTT. This translates into CASSTEAFF. The chain combines TRBV5-1 with TRBJ1-1; no definite D call. The CDR3 contains 9 residues. V was cut by 4 bases and J by 5 bases, with 0 bases left in between. Germline CDR1 SGHRS, CDR2 YFSETQ.

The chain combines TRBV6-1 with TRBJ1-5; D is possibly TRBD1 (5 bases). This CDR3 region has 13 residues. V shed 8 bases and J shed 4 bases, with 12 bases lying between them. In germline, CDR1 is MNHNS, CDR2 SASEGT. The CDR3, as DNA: TGTGCCAGCGCCCCCAGGGAAAATCAGCCCCAGCATTTT. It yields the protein CASAPRENQPQHF.

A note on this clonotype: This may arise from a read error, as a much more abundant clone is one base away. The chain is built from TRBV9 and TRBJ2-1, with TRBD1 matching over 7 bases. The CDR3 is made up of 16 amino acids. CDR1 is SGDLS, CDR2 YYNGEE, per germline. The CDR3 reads CACSVVSRQGYNEQFF. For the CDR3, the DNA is TGTGCCTGCAGCGTAGTCAGTCGACAGGGCTACAATGAGCAGTTCTTC.

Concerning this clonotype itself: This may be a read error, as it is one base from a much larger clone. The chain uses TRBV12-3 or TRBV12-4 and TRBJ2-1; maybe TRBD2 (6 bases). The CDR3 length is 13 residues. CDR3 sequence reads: CASSPSEHNERFF. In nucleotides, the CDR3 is TGTGCCAGCAGTCCTAGCGAACACAATGAGCGGTTCTTC.

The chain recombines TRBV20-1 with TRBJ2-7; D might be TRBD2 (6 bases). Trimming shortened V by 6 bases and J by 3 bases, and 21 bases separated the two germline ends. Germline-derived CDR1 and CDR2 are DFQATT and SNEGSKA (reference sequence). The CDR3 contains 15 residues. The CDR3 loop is CSAQGVGTSFYEQYF. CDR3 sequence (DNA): TGCAGTGCGCAAGGGGTGGGCACTAGCTTCTACGAGCAGTACTTC.